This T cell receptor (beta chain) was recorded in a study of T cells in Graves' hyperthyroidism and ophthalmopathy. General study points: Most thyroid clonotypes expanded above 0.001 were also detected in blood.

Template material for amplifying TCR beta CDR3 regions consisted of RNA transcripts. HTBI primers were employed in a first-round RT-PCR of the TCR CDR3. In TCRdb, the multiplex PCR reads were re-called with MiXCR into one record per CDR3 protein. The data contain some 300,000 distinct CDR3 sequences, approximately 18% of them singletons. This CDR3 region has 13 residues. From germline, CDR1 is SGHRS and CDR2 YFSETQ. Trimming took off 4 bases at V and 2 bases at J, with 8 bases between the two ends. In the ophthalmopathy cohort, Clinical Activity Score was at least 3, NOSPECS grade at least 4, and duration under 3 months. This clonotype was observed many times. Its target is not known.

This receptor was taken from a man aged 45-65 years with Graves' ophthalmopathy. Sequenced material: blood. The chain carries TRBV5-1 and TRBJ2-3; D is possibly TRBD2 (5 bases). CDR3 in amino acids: CASSPGFTDTQYF. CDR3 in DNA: TGCGCCAGCAGCCCGGGATTCACAGATACGCAGTATTTT.